These 25 T cell receptor beta chains share one sample of origin, sequenced in a study of T-cell reconstitution after alpha-beta-depleted transplantation in children. Unique molecular identifiers were incorporated during preparation of the TCRbeta library. TCRdb fed the PCR reads into MiXCR, producing one record per CDR3 protein. The profile shows around 360,000 distinct CDR3 sequences, 10% of them singletons. The sample was PBMCs from the stem cell graft donor, taken from the stem cell graft. These receptors were collected from a human donor who donated a stem cell graft to a child with acute lymphoblastic leukemia.

V is TRBV7-2 and J is TRBJ2-5; 7 bases fit TRBD1. The CDR3 runs 13 residues. Germline CDR1 and CDR2: SGHTA and FQGNSA. V lost 6 bases, J lost 1 base, and 2 bases stayed unmatched. CDR3 bases: TGTGCCAGCAGAGACAGGGCCCAAGAGACCCAGTACTTC. Translating it yields CASRDRAQETQYF. The full variable domain, rest sourced from reference TRBV7-2 and TRBJ2-5, is GAGVSQSPSNKVTEKGKDVELRCDPISGHTALYWYRQSLGQGLEFLIYFQGNSAPDKSGLPSDRFSAERTGGSVSTLTIQRTQQEDSAVYLCASRDRAQETQYFGPGTRLLVL.

This clonotype showed up many times. This chain connects TRBV7-6 to TRBJ2-1; 10 bases are shared with TRBD2. The V gene end was trimmed by 1 base and the J gene end by 1 base; junction bases not matched to a gene: 1. This CDR3 region has 16 residues. The V gene's germline CDR1 is SGHVS and CDR2 FNYEAQ. This CDR3 is CASSLGTSGSYNEQFF. The CDR3 nucleotides are TGTGCCAGCAGCTTAGGGACTAGCGGATCCTACAATGAGCAGTTCTTC.

This clonotype occurred a few times. The CDR3 DNA follows: TGTGCCAGCAGCCTGGGACTAGCGTCGACCTACGAGCAGTACTTC. This translates into CASSLGLASTYEQYF. The chain combines TRBV7-9 with TRBJ2-7; 10 bases are shared with TRBD2. Losses at the gene ends were 5 bases for V and 2 bases for J; bases not matched to a gene: 6. Germline V gives CDR1 SEHNR, CDR2 FQNEAQ (reference sequence). The CDR3 totals 15 residues. The full variable domain, completed using reference TRBV7-9 and TRBJ2-7, is DTGVSQNPRHKITKRGQNVTFRCDPISEHNRLYWYRQTLGQGPEFLTYFQNEAQLEKSRLLSDRFSAERPKGSFSTLEIQRTEQGDSAMYLCASSLGLASTYEQYFGPGTRLTVT.

This clonotype was counted a few times. The chain carries TRBV6-1 and TRBJ1-5; a possible D gene is TRBD1 (5 bases). From germline, CDR1 is MNHNS and CDR2 SASEGT. The V end was cut by 2 bases, the J end by 1 base, with 9 bases between. CDR3 size: 15 residues. The CDR3 is CASSELRGSNQPQHF. The DNA of the CDR3 is TGTGCCAGCAGTGAACTGAGGGGCAGCAATCAGCCCCAGCATTTT.

This clonotype was counted at least ten times. The chain joins TRBV12-3 or TRBV12-4 to TRBJ1-1; D unresolved. The CDR3 loop spans 12 amino acids. V lost 3 bases to trimming and J lost 8 bases, with 10 bases between them. CDR3: CASSFSGGEAFF. CDR3 in DNA: TGTGCCAGCAGTTTCTCTGGAGGGGAAGCTTTCTTT.

The rearrangement uses TRBV3-1 and TRBJ2-2; 12 bases map to TRBD2. V trimming: 4 bases; J trimming: 0 bases; junction bases outside the gene matches: 6. Germline lookup yields CDR1 LGHDT and CDR2 YNNKEL (reference sequence). The CDR3 consists of 18 residues. The CDR3 DNA is TGTGCCAGCAGCCGAGCGACTAGCGGGAGTGCGAACACCGGGGAGCTGTTTTTT. It codes for CASSRATSGSANTGELFF. The full variable domain, its missing parts supplied by reference TRBV3-1 and TRBJ2-2, is DTAVSQTPKYLVTQMGNDKSIKCEQNLGHDTMYWYKQDSKKFLKIMFSYNNKELIINETVPNRFSPKSPDKAHLNLHINSLELGDSAVYFCASSRATSGSANTGELFFGEGSRLTVL.

This clonotype showed up many times. The J gene is TRBJ2-1, the V gene TRBV5-1; 11 bases match TRBD2. Germline V CDR1 and CDR2: SGHRS, YFSETQ. V dropped 3 bases and J dropped 4; count of bases not matched to a gene: 15. The CDR3 covers 19 residues. Written as DNA, the CDR3 is TGCGCCAGCAGCTACTTCCTGAGGACTAGCGGGCCCCATTACAATGAGCAGTTCTTC. Translated: CASSYFLRTSGPHYNEQFF.

The chain is built from TRBV20-1 and TRBJ1-3; TRBD1 aligns across 8 bases. Trimming removed 3 bases from V and 2 bases from J; junction bases left unmatched: 6. The CDR3 is 15 residues long. Germline V gene lookup returns CDR1 DFQATT and CDR2 SNEGSKA (reference sequence). CDR3 in amino acids: CSARTGVKTGNTIYF. The CDR3 nucleotides read TGCAGTGCTAGGACAGGGGTCAAGACTGGAAACACCATATATTTT.

This clonotype has just a few counts. A much more abundant neighbour one base away suggests this may be a read error. This rearrangement joins TRBV5-5 to TRBJ2-7; D gene unclear. The CDR3 covers 11 residues. V was trimmed by 1 base and J by 6 bases, leaving 5 bases between them. Germline CDR1 SGHKS, CDR2 YYEKEE (reference sequence). CDR3 sequence (DNA): TGTGCCAGCAGCTTGATGGTCGAGCAGTACTTC. This sequence encodes CASSLMVEQYF. Full variable domain (missing parts from reference TRBV5-5 and TRBJ2-7): DAGVTQSPTHLIKTRGQQVTLRCSPISGHKSVSWYQQVLGQGPQFIFQYYEKEERGRGNFPDRFSARQFPNYSSELNVNALLLGDSALYLCASSLMVEQYFGPGTRLTVT.

This chain joins TRBV28 and TRBJ2-7, with 7 nucleotides matching TRBD2. The CDR3 consists of 17 residues. J was trimmed by 5 bases and V by 8 bases; bases with no gene match: 21. The V gene's germline CDR1 is MDHEN and CDR2 SYDVKM. CDR3 amino acids: CASRRRGGGAGFDEQYF. DNA of the CDR3: TGTGCCAGCCGGCGCCGTGGTGGAGGAGCGGGGTTCGACGAGCAGTACTTC.

In its sample, this clonotype was seen a few times. The CDR3 region has the DNA TGCGCCAGCAGCAGGGACCTTCATAGCTCCTACGAGCAGTACTTC. Its translation is CASSRDLHSSYEQYF. The V call is TRBV4-1, the J call TRBJ2-7, with D perhaps assigned TRBD1 or TRBD2 (5 bases each). CDR1 is MGHRA, CDR2 YSYEKL, per germline. The V end was cut by 5 bases, the J end by 0 bases, with 14 bases between. The CDR3 has 15 amino acids.

This clonotype was observed a few times. The rearrangement joins TRBV5-1 to TRBJ2-1; 10 bases are shared with TRBD2. After removal of 4 bases from V and 3 bases from J, the junction contained 4 bases not matched to a gene. There are 15 residues in the CDR3. The V gene's germline CDR1 is SGHRS and CDR2 YFSETQ. For the CDR3, the DNA is TGCGCCAGCAGCGGAAGCGGGGGGGACTACAATGAGCAGTTCTTC. It is translated as CASSGSGGDYNEQFF.

The sample holds a few counts of this clonotype. V and J are TRBV12-3 or TRBV12-4 and TRBJ1-2; D is possibly TRBD1 (6 bases). The CDR3 runs 12 residues. Trimming cost V 1 base and J 6 bases, with 6 bases left between them. The CDR3 DNA is TGTGCCAGCAGTTTAGGGGGGCATGGCTACACCTTC. This encodes CASSLGGHGYTF.

This clonotype appeared a few times. This chain connects TRBV6-1 to TRBJ2-1; D may be TRBD2 (6 bases). The CDR3 extends over 15 amino acids. From germline, CDR1 is MNHNS and CDR2 SASEGT. The V end lost 8 bases, the J end lost 5 bases, and 19 bases lay between the germline ends. CDR3 DNA: TGTGCCAGCTGGGACTTCCCCAGGTCCAACAATGAGCAGTTCTTC. Translated: CASWDFPRSNNEQFF.

This clonotype was recorded a few times. The V and J genes are TRBV4-1 and TRBJ2-3; 11 positions match TRBD2. The CDR3 runs to 17 residues. Germline CDR1 and CDR2: MGHRA and YSYEKL. The junction had 7 bases not matched to a gene; V was cut back by 3 bases and J by 2 bases. The CDR3 sequence: CASSHTYSGRATDTQYF. The CDR3, as DNA: TGCGCCAGCAGCCATACCTATAGCGGGAGGGCCACAGATACGCAGTATTTT.

The J gene is TRBJ2-7, the V gene TRBV5-1, with 8 bases fitting TRBD1. There are 15 residues in the CDR3. CDR1 and CDR2 (germline): SGHRS, YFSETQ. V lost 3 bases to trimming and J lost 1 base; unmatched junction nucleotides: 6. This CDR3 is CASSSGQAGSYEQYF. CDR3 nucleotide sequence: TGCGCCAGCAGCTCGGGACAGGCCGGATCCTACGAGCAGTACTTC. The variable domain in full, completed from reference TRBV5-1 and TRBJ2-7, reads KAGVTQTPRYLIKTRGQQVTLSCSPISGHRSVSWYQQTPGQGLQFLFEYFSETQRNKGNFPGRFSGRQFSNSRSEMNVSTLELGDSALYLCASSSGQAGSYEQYFGPGTRLTVT.

This clonotype was picked up many times. This chain connects TRBV3-1 to TRBJ1-6; D gene uncertain. CDR3 length equals 16 residues. The V end was cut by 4 bases, the J end by 0 bases, with 10 bases between. Germline CDR1 LGHDT, CDR2 YNNKEL (reference sequence). The CDR3 sequence is CASSPGYSSYNSPLHF. The CDR3 DNA reads TGTGCCAGCAGCCCCGGATATAGCTCCTATAATTCACCCCTCCACTTT.

This clonotype was counted ten times or more. This chain links TRBV7-2 with TRBJ2-1; 15 nucleotides line up with TRBD2. The CDR3 consists of 16 residues. The germline CDR1 and CDR2 sequences are SGHTA and FQGNSA. The V gene end was trimmed by 5 bases and the J gene end by 6 bases; junction bases not matched to a gene: 5. The CDR3 DNA is TGTGCCAGCAGCCGCGGACTAGCGGGAGGGCTCAATGAGCAGTTCTTC. Translating it yields CASSRGLAGGLNEQFF.

This chain links TRBV5-1 with TRBJ2-7, with TRBD2 matching over 7 bases. The germline gives CDR1 SGHRS, CDR2 YFSETQ. Trimming removed 0 bases from V and 0 bases from J; junction bases left unmatched: 3. This CDR3 region has 15 residues. The DNA of the CDR3 is TGCGCCAGCAGCTTGGATGGGACTAACTCCTACGAGCAGTACTTC. It yields the protein CASSLDGTNSYEQYF.

The chain links TRBV12-3 or TRBV12-4 to TRBJ2-5, with TRBD2 matching 7 bases. The CDR3 spans 15 residues. V lost 4 bases to trimming and J lost 4 bases; unmatched junction nucleotides: 9. The CDR3 DNA follows: TGTGCCAGCAGTTCGAGGGCGGGAGTGGGAGAGACCCAGTACTTC. This encodes CASSSRAGVGETQYF.

V is TRBV20-1 and J is TRBJ2-1; D is unresolved. Germline values: CDR1 DFQATT, CDR2 SNEGSKA (reference sequence). V lost 4 bases and J 5 bases, leaving 12 bases between the germline ends. The CDR3 runs to 13 residues. This CDR3 is CSATRVANNEQFF. The CDR3 region has the DNA TGCAGTGCTACTAGGGTAGCAAACAATGAGCAGTTCTTC.

This chain connects TRBV10-2 to TRBJ2-7; no firm D call. Germline assignment: CDR1 WSHSY and CDR2 SAAADI. This CDR3 is built from 13 residues. V dropped 3 bases and J dropped 0 bases, with 6 bases sitting between them. The CDR3 nucleotides are TGCGCCAGCAGTGATAGGAACTCCTACGAGCAGTACTTC. Translating it yields CASSDRNSYEQYF.

The CDR3 coding sequence is TGTGCCAGCACCACGAGCGGGAGCCGCTACGAGCAGTACTTC. Translation: CASTTSGSRYEQYF. V usage is TRBV5-6 and J usage is TRBJ2-7; 8 bases align to TRBD2. V dropped 6 bases and J dropped 3; count of bases not matched to a gene: 8. CDR1 is SGHDT and CDR2 is YYEEEE in the germline V gene. This CDR3 has 14 amino acids. The full variable domain, rest sourced from reference TRBV5-6 and TRBJ2-7, is DAGVTQSPTHLIKTRGQQVTLRCSPKSGHDTVSWYQQALGQGPQFIFQYYEEEERQRGNFPDRFSGHQFPNYSSELNVNALLLGDSALYLCASTTSGSRYEQYFGPGTRLTVT.

The J gene is TRBJ2-7, the V gene TRBV5-1; D possibly corresponds to TRBD2 (7 bases). With 4 bases removed from V and 2 bases from J, the gap between germline ends came to 13 bases. The CDR3 spans 14 residues. Germline V gene sequence: CDR1 SGHRS, CDR2 YFSETQ. The CDR3 DNA is TGCGCCAGCAGCGACACAGGGAGGGCCTACGAGCAGTACTTC. Translated, it gives CASSDTGRAYEQYF. The full variable domain, its missing parts supplied by reference TRBV5-1 and TRBJ2-7, is KAGVTQTPRYLIKTRGQQVTLSCSPISGHRSVSWYQQTPGQGLQFLFEYFSETQRNKGNFPGRFSGRQFSNSRSEMNVSTLELGDSALYLCASSDTGRAYEQYFGPGTRLTVT.

Only a few counts were recorded for this clonotype. V usage is TRBV5-1 and J usage is TRBJ2-7, with a tentative D call TRBD1 (6 bases). The CDR3 runs to 17 residues. The V end lost 0 bases, the J end lost 1 base, and 17 bases lay between the germline ends. Per the germline V gene, CDR1 is SGHRS and CDR2 is YFSETQ. CDR3 in DNA: TGCGCCAGCAGCTTGGCGCCCCGGAGTAGGGGGTCCTACGAGCAGTACTTC. Its translation is CASSLAPRSRGSYEQYF.